This TCR beta chain is drawn from a study of T-cell memory formation after mild COVID-19. Study information: Largely donor-specific TCR clusters were found. Study results and limitations: There were some responding clones in pre-infection memory, which suggested that cross-reactive memory had joined. The study found contracting CD4+ clones mainly in CM and EM and contracting CD8+ clones in EMRA.

Remarks on this clonotype: Its matching antigen is unknown.

V was clipped by 4 bases and J by 5 bases, with 9 bases between them. Per germline, CDR1 SGHDT and CDR2 YYEEEE. The CDR3 loop spans 13 amino acids. TCRdb ran MiXCR on the 5' RACE reads and lists one entry per CDR3 protein. The sample shows some 70,000 distinct CDR3 sequences, over 15% of them seen only once. This chain joins TRBV5-6 and TRBJ1-4; D ambiguous. This clonotype was obtained from an adult woman who had mild COVID-19 (a few samples of this study predate the infection). Cell type and time point are not known. Sequences were obtained from PBMCs or a T cell subset sorted from them (not recorded which). CDR3 region: CASSLGGNEKLFF. In DNA, the CDR3 is TGTGCCAGCAGCCTGGGAGGCAATGAAAAACTGTTTTTT. The full variable domain, with the rest looked up from reference TRBV5-6 and TRBJ1-4, is DAGVTQSPTHLIKTRGQQVTLRCSPKSGHDTVSWYQQALGQGPQFIFQYYEEEERQRGNFPDRFSGHQFPNYSSELNVNALLLGDSALYLCASSLGGNEKLFFGSGTQLSVL.